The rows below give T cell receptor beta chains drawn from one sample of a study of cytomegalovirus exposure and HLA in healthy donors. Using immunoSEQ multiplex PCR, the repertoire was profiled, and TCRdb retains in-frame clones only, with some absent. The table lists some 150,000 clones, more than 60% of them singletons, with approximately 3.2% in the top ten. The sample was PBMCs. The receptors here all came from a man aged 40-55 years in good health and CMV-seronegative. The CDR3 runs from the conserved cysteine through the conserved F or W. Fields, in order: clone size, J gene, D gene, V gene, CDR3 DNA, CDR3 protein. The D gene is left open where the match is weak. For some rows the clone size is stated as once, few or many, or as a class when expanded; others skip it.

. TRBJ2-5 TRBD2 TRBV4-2 TGTGCCAGCAGTTCGGGACTAGCGGGGCTAGAGACCCAGTACTTC CASSSGLAGLETQYF
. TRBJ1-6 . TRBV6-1 TGTGCCAGCAGTGTTGTCAGGTCTTACAATTCACCCCTCCACTTT CASSVVRSYNSPLHF
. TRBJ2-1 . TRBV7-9 TGTGCCAGCAGCTTAAGAAGGGTGGACAACAATGAGCAGTTCTTC CASSLRRVDNNEQFF
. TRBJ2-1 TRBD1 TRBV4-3 TGCGCCAGCAGCTTCCGACAGGGGACGTCCAATGAGCAGTTCTTC CASSFRQGTSNEQFF
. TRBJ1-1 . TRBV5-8 TGTGCCAGCCCAAAAGAAAGAATTCTCGGGTTTGCTTTCTTT CASPKERILGFAFF
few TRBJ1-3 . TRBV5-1 TGCGCCAGCAGCTTGGGGGAGGCGTCTGGAAACACCATATATTTT CASSLGEASGNTIYF
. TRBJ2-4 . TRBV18 TGTGCCAGCTCACGACTTCAGGGAAACGAAGCCAAAAACATTCAGTACTTC CASSRLQGNEAKNIQYF
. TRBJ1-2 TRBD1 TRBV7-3 TGTGCCAGCAGCTTAACGCCAGGGGGTGGGGGCTACACCTTC CASSLTPGGGGYTF
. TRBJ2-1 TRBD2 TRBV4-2 TGTGCCAGCAGCCCGGGACTAGCGGAGCCACTTTACAATGAGCAGTTCTTC CASSPGLAEPLYNEQFF
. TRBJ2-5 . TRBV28 TGTGCCAGCAGTTCCCTCAAAGATTTGGGCGCAGGGGCTTTGGAAGAGACCCAGTACTTC CASSSLKDLGAGALEETQYF
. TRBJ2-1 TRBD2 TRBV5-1 TGCGCCAGCAGCTTGGACGGGGGGGTTACAAGTGAGCAGTTCTTC CASSLDGGVTSEQFF
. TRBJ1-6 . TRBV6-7 TGTGCCAGCAGTTACGTCAGCTCCTATAATTCACCCCTCCACTTT CASSYVSSYNSPLHF
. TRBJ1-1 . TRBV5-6 TGTGCCAGCAGCTTGTCCAGGGTACGGGCAAACACTGAAGCTTTCTTT CASSLSRVRANTEAFF
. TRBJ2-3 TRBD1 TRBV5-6 TGTGCCAGCAGTCTCCCCTCGGACAGGAGCACAGATACGCAGTATTTT CASSLPSDRSTDTQYF
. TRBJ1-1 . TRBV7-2 TGTGCCAGCAGCTTAGAGGCAGGGATGAAGCCTGAAGCTTTCTTT CASSLEAGMKPEAFF
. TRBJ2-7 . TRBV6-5 TGTGCCAGCAGTTACGGGGGGGCCCCCTACGAGCAGTACTTC CASSYGGAPYEQYF
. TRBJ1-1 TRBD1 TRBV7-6 TGTGCCAGCAGCACGTACAGGGGAGACACTGAAGCTTTCTTT CASSTYRGDTEAFF
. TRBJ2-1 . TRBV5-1 TGCGCCAGCAGCTTGGCCAGTCGTACCTCCTACAATGAGCAGTTCTTC CASSLASRTSYNEQFF
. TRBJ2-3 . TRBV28 TGTGCCAGCACTCGGGGAAGGGACTCCTCCACAGATACGCAGTATTTT CASTRGRDSSTDTQYF
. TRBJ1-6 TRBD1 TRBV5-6 TGTGCCAGCAGCTTGTACAGGGGACATGTTGGATCACCCCTCCACTTT CASSLYRGHVGSPLHF
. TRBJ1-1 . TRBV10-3 TGTGCCATCAGTGATCGGGGACTCATGAACACTGAAGCTTTCTTT CAISDRGLMNTEAFF
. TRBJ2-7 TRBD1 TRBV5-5 TGTGCCAGCAGCTCCAGACAGGGGGGATACGAGCAGTACTTC CASSSRQGGYEQYF
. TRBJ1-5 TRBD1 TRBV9 TGTGCCAGCAGCGAACAGGGGGCGGATCAGCCCCAGCATTTT CASSEQGADQPQHF
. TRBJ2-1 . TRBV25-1 TGTGCCAGCAGCCTCAGGGGGGATGAGCAGTTCTTC CASSLRGDEQFF
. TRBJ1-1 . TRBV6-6 TGTGCTTCGTCACAGCAGGCCACTGAAGCTTTCTTT CASSQQATEAFF
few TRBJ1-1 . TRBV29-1 TGCAGCACTGATAGGAGGAACACTGAAGCTTTCTTT CSTDRRNTEAFF
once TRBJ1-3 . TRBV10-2 TGCGCCAGCAGTGAGTCGAGACGGGGCAGGGAGGTTTCTGGAAACACCATATATTTT CASSESRRGREVSGNTIYF
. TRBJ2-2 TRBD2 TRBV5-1 TGCGCCAGCAGCTTGGAAGGGACTAGCGGGTTCCCCGGGGAGCTGTTTTTT CASSLEGTSGFPGELFF
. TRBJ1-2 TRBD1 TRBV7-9 TGTGCCAGCAGCTTAGGGACAGGGCAAGATTCGGCTGGCTACACCTTC CASSLGTGQDSAGYTF
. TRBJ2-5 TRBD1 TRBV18 TGTGCCAGCTCACCACAATGGGACAGGGGGCTAATGGAGACCCAGTACTTC CASSPQWDRGLMETQYF
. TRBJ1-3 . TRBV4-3 TGCGCCAGCAGCCATGCCGCGAAAGCGACTGGAAACACCATATATTTT CASSHAAKATGNTIYF
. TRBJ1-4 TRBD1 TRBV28 TGTGCCAGCAGTCTGCCGGGACAGTTTAATGAAAAACTGTTTTTT CASSLPGQFNEKLFF
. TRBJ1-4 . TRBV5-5 TGTGCCAGCAGGGGTTTCGGGGAAGCTAATGAAAAACTGTTTTTT CASRGFGEANEKLFF
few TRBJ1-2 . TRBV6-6 TGTGCCAGCAGTGATCCCAGGGGCCCATATGGCTACACCTTC CASSDPRGPYGYTF
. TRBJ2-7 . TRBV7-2 TGTGCCAGCAGCTTAGGGGACACGGAGCAGTACTTC CASSLGDTEQYF
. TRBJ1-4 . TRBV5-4 TGTGCCAGCAGCCGAAGACAGGCCCCTAATGAAAAACTGTTTTTT CASSRRQAPNEKLFF
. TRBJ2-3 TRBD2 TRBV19 TGTGCCAGTGGCGTAGCGGGGGGGCAAGATACGCAGTATTTT CASGVAGGQDTQYF
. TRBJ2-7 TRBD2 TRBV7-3 TGTGCCAGCAGCCCCGGGACTAGCGATTCCTACGAGCAGTACTTC CASSPGTSDSYEQYF